This T cell receptor beta chain is drawn from a study of T cell responses to AZD1222 COVID-19 vaccine. The CDR3 runs 15 residues. V dropped 2 bases and J dropped 6 bases, with 11 bases sitting between them. CDR1 is MNHEY and CDR2 is SVGEGT in the germline V gene. To note about this clone: The antigen is not known.

General observations from the study: Regions 160-218 and 743-854 held dominance among vaccine-associated CD4 TCRs, which spanned spike.

Some clones are missing from TCRdb's copy, which holds only in-frame ones; the method was immunoSEQ multiplex PCR. The sample has approximately 180,000 clones, approximately 92% seen once. This receptor was taken from an adult who received the MenACWY meningococcal vaccine as a control. The chain couples TRBV6-2 or TRBV6-3 to TRBJ1-6; D may be TRBD1 (5 bases). The specimen was peripheral blood, collected 28 days after the second dose of the MenACWY control vaccine. For the CDR3, the DNA is TGTGCCAGCAGTTACCGGGGACTGTTTAATTCACCCCTCCACTTT. Amino acid sequence: CASSYRGLFNSPLHF.